The 32 T cell receptor beta chains given below trace back to one sample, sequenced in a study of post-analysis software for immune sequencing data. Their recognized antigens are unknown. Notes on the study in general: Patients had higher frequencies than controls of roughly five TRBV segments, including TRBV5-6, TRBV5-1 and TRBV20-1.

Tagging with unique molecular identifiers was a feature of the TCR beta cDNA libraries. TCRdb re-called the PCR reads with MiXCR, one entry per CDR3 protein. The table shows over 150,000 distinct CDR3 sequences, with about 29% occurring only once. Sequenced input: blood. The receptors shown here come from a girl aged 10-17 years with multiple sclerosis.

This rearrangement joins TRBV12-3 or TRBV12-4 to TRBJ1-1, with TRBD1 matching over 10 bases. V shed 6 bases, J shed 6 bases, and the junction held 10 bases outside the gene matches. The CDR3 length is 15 residues. CDR3 amino acids: CASSPGQGGKPEAFF. CDR3 DNA: TGTGCCAGCAGCCCAGGACAGGGGGGAAAACCTGAAGCTTTCTTT.

This clonotype was detected a few times. CDR3 sequence (DNA): TGTGCCAGCAGCGTAGCATCGGGGGCGGAGGAGCTGTTTTTT. Translation gives CASSVASGAEELFF. V is TRBV9 and J is TRBJ2-2; perhaps D is TRBD1 or TRBD2 (6 bases each). Germline values: CDR1 SGDLS, CDR2 YYNGEE. The CDR3 totals 14 residues. With 0 bases removed from V and 10 bases from J, the gap between germline ends came to 13 bases.

The chain recombines TRBV11-3 with TRBJ2-3; tentatively, D is TRBD1 or TRBD2 (6 bases each). CDR1 is SGHNT and CDR2 is YENEEA in the germline V gene. The CDR3 has 16 residues. V shed 1 base and J shed 5 bases, with 16 bases lying between them. The CDR3 here is CASSLGGTLYGDTQYF. Written as DNA, the CDR3 is TGTGCCAGCAGCTTAGGCGGGACACTCTACGGAGATACGCAGTATTTT.

A few counts support this clonotype. This rearrangement joins TRBV7-6 to TRBJ2-1, with D perhaps matching TRBD1 (6 bases). The CDR3 contains 15 residues. V shed 1 base and J shed 6 bases, with 13 bases lying between them. Germline loops: CDR1 SGHVS, CDR2 FNYEAQ. The chain's CDR3 is CASSLGPGQINEQFF. CDR3 coding DNA: TGTGCCAGCAGCTTAGGCCCGGGACAAATCAATGAGCAGTTCTTC.

The chain uses TRBV20-1 and TRBJ1-1; no definite D call. This CDR3 has 15 amino acids. The germline V gene has CDR1 DFQATT and CDR2 SNEGSKA (reference sequence). Trimming removed 0 bases from V and 2 bases from J, with 13 bases in between. The CDR3 region is CSARDPFEGNTEAFF. DNA of the CDR3: TGCAGTGCTAGAGATCCGTTTGAGGGCAACACTGAAGCTTTCTTT.

The chain employs TRBV6-6 and TRBJ1-1; TRBD1 is a possible D gene (5 bases). In germline, CDR1 is MNHNY, CDR2 SVGAGI (reference sequence). This CDR3 has 13 residues. Trimming pared 0 bases from V and 7 bases from J, leaving 9 bases between. The CDR3 bases are TGTGCCAGCAGTTACTCGGGGGACGGTGAAGCTTTCTTT. Encoded protein: CASSYSGDGEAFF.

Details on this clonotype: The junction departs from germline at one end; a sequencing error may be responsible. The chain has TRBV28 and TRBJ1-5; no definite D call. The CDR3 is made up of 15 amino acids. Germline loops: CDR1 MDHEN, CDR2 SYDVKM. The CDR3 bases are TGTGCCAGCAGACCAGACTCGGCGGGCAATCAGCCCCGGCATTTT. Its protein is CASRPDSAGNQPRHF.

The rearrangement joins TRBV7-2 to TRBJ1-1; D unresolved. V lost 6 bases, J lost 1 base, and 15 bases lay in between. The CDR3 runs to 15 residues. CDR1 is SGHTA, CDR2 FQGNSA, per germline. As DNA, the CDR3 is TGTGCCAGCAGTCCTCGTGGACTCACGAACACTGAAGCTTTCTTT. It yields the protein CASSPRGLTNTEAFF.

As concerns this clonotype: This sequence may be a read error, since a much larger clone differs from it by one base. The genes are TRBV7-9 and TRBJ2-7; a possible D gene is TRBD1 (5 bases). The assigned J gene may be wrong: the sequence end matches TRBJ2-5 better. This CDR3 has 16 amino acids. Germline V gene data show CDR1 as SEHNR and CDR2 as FQNEAQ (reference sequence). The CDR3 DNA reads as TGTGCCAGCATTAAGGGGCGCTTTGGGATGGAAGGGACCCAGTACTTC. Translating gives CASIKGRFGMEGTQYF.

The chain carries TRBV20-1 and TRBJ2-7; D call uncertain. V lost 3 bases and J lost 5, with 20 bases in between. The CDR3 contains 15 residues. In germline, CDR1 is DFQATT, CDR2 SNEGSKA (reference sequence). CDR3 sequence reads: CSASFSMYSRDEQYF. In nucleotides, the CDR3 is TGCAGTGCTAGTTTCTCGATGTATAGTCGTGACGAGCAGTACTTC.

The genes are TRBV20-1 and TRBJ2-7; D unresolved. The CDR3 loop spans 11 amino acids. V was clipped by 5 bases and J by 0 bases, with 5 bases between them. In germline, CDR1 is DFQATT, CDR2 SNEGSKA (reference sequence). The CDR3 region has the DNA TGCAGTGCTGGGGACTCCTACGAGCAGTACGTC. Translation: CSAGDSYEQYV.

The V call is TRBV10-1, the J call TRBJ2-5; 11 positions agree with TRBD2. This CDR3 is built from 19 residues. Trimming cost V 0 bases and J 5 bases; bases outside gene matches: 14. Germline CDR1 is WNHNN and CDR2 is SYGVQD (reference sequence). CDR3 amino acids: CASSESTSGSGRARETQYF. DNA for the CDR3: TGCGCCAGCAGTGAGTCTACTAGCGGGAGCGGACGCGCGAGGGAGACCCAGTACTTC.

The chain employs TRBV7-8 and TRBJ1-5; D call uncertain. V was shortened by 2 bases and J by 0 bases, with 5 bases between the two germline ends. Germline CDR1 and CDR2: SGHVS and FQNEAQ. This CDR3 has 14 amino acids. The CDR3 sequence: CASSLKYSNQPQHF. DNA for the CDR3: TGTGCCAGCAGCTTAAAATATAGCAATCAGCCCCAGCATTTT.

This clonotype was seen more than once but under ten times. The chain joins TRBV10-1 to TRBJ2-4, with D possibly matching TRBD2 (5 bases). The CDR3 loop spans 16 amino acids. Trimming left V 3 bases short and J 13 bases short, with 25 bases between. The germline gives CDR1 WNHNN, CDR2 SYGVQD (reference sequence). This CDR3 reads CASSEQTRITHNEQYF. The CDR3, as DNA: TGCGCCAGCAGTGAACAAACTAGAATAACCCACAATGAGCAGTACTTC.

This clonotype was observed many times. The genes are TRBV5-1 and TRBJ2-7; 9 bases line up with TRBD1. The CDR3 runs 14 residues. V trimming: 0 bases; J trimming: 6 bases; junction bases outside the gene matches: 4. Germline V gene sequence: CDR1 SGHRS, CDR2 YFSETQ. As DNA, the CDR3 is TGCGCCAGCAGCTTGGCCGGGACAGGGCGCGAGCAGTACTTC. Amino acids: CASSLAGTGREQYF.

This chain connects TRBV6-5 to TRBJ2-5; possibly TRBD1 for D (5 bases). The CDR3 runs 14 residues. Trimming took off 2 bases at V and 3 bases at J, with 10 bases between the two ends. CDR1 and CDR2 from the germline V gene are MNHEY and SVGAGI. The CDR3 sequence: CASSYQGREETQYF. The CDR3 coding sequence is TGTGCCAGCAGTTACCAGGGTAGAGAAGAGACCCAGTACTTC.

The rearrangement joins TRBV4-2 to TRBJ2-1, with D perhaps TRBD1 or TRBD2 (5 bases each). This CDR3 comprises 17 residues. V lost 0 bases and J 8 bases, leaving 20 bases between the germline ends. From germline, CDR1 is LGHNA and CDR2 YNFKEQ. CDR3 residues: CASSQEGLGQGKDEQFF. In DNA, the CDR3 is TGTGCCAGCAGCCAAGAAGGACTGGGGCAGGGTAAGGATGAGCAGTTCTTC.

This clonotype was observed at least ten times. The rearrangement links TRBV4-1 to TRBJ2-7; D might be TRBD1 or TRBD2, each matching 5 bases. The CDR3 sequence is 17 residues long. In germline, CDR1 is MGHRA, CDR2 YSYEKL. The V gene lost 0 bases and the J gene lost 2 bases, with 17 bases spanning the gap. DNA of the CDR3: TGCGCCAGCAGCCAAGATGGTGGGGGAGCCCCTCCCTACGAGCAGTACTTC. Translation gives CASSQDGGGAPPYEQYF.

With respect to this clonotype: A much bigger clone sits one base away, suggesting this may be a read error. The V gene is TRBV5-1, the J gene TRBJ2-5, with D perhaps matching TRBD2 (6 bases). Germline values: CDR1 SGHRS, CDR2 YFSETQ. V lost 4 bases and J lost 2, with 18 bases in between. This CDR3 is 16 amino acids long. The CDR3 DNA reads TGCGCCAGCAGCCTGGGGTCTAGCGAACCTCAAGAGACCCAGTACTTC. Translation gives CASSLGSSEPQETQYF.

At least ten counts were recorded for this clonotype. The rearrangement links TRBV7-3 to TRBJ2-5; 7 nucleotides line up with TRBD1. The J segment lost 3 bases and the V segment lost 5 bases, leaving 3 bases of the junction unmatched. Germline V CDR1 and CDR2: SGHTA, FQGTGA. The CDR3 loop spans 13 amino acids. The CDR3 region is CASSRGTEETQYF. The CDR3 DNA reads as TGTGCCAGCAGCCGAGGGACAGAAGAGACCCAGTACTTC.

This rearrangement joins TRBV12-3 or TRBV12-4 to TRBJ1-5; 7 bases fit TRBD1. The CDR3 is made up of 16 amino acids. The V and J ends lost 4 bases and 2 bases, in that order; junction bases with no gene match: 8. The DNA for the CDR3 is TGTGCCAGCAGTTCTGAACAGGGGACGGGCAATCAGCCCCAGCATTTT. This encodes CASSSEQGTGNQPQHF.

A single count supports this clonotype. The rearrangement links TRBV18 to TRBJ1-5, with D uncertain. This CDR3 contains 15 residues. The germline gives CDR1 KGHSH, CDR2 LQKENI. Trimming took off 2 bases at V and 6 bases at J, with 14 bases between the two ends. CDR3: CASSPEPVSPQPQHF. The CDR3 DNA reads TGTGCCAGCTCACCAGAGCCAGTATCTCCTCAGCCCCAGCATTTT.

The sample holds many counts of this clonotype. J is TRBJ2-7 and V is TRBV10-3; 8 positions agree with TRBD1. With V trimmed by 10 bases and J by 0 bases, 5 bases remained unmatched. Germline loops: CDR1 ENHRY, CDR2 SYGVKD. The CDR3 extends over 13 amino acids. The CDR3 loop is CATEGQDSYEQYF. The CDR3 region has the DNA TGTGCCACGGAGGGACAGGACTCCTACGAGCAGTACTTC.

A word on this clonotype: This clone may be a read error of a much larger clone one base away. CDR3 loop: CATREGAYEQYF. The CDR3 DNA follows: TGTGCCACCAGGGAGGGAGCCTACGAGCAGTACTTC. The chain is built from TRBV24-1 and TRBJ2-7; TRBD2 might be the D (6 bases). V was shortened by 7 bases and J by 2 bases, with 8 bases between the two germline ends. Per germline, CDR1 KGHDR and CDR2 SFDVKD. This CDR3 is built from 12 residues.

This chain connects TRBV4-1 to TRBJ1-4; D gene ambiguous. V lost 4 bases to trimming and J lost 12 bases, with 27 bases between them. The germline gives CDR1 MGHRA, CDR2 YSYEKL. This CDR3 spans 17 amino acids. Written as DNA, the CDR3 is TGCGCCAGCAGCCGGGCCCCCAGGATCTTAGTAAGGTCGGAACTGTTTTTT. Its translation: CASSRAPRILVRSELFF.

The genes are TRBV4-2 and TRBJ1-2; 7 bases align to TRBD1. V lost 1 base, J lost 6 bases, and 5 bases stayed unmatched. There are 14 residues in the CDR3. The germline V gene has CDR1 LGHNA and CDR2 YNFKEQ. In nucleotides, the CDR3 is TGTGCCAGCAGCCAAGTGCGAGGGGGCGATGGCTACACCTTC. Its translation: CASSQVRGGDGYTF.

This clonotype was observed many times. The chain couples TRBV12-3 or TRBV12-4 to TRBJ2-3; D might be TRBD1 or TRBD2, each matching 5 bases. Trimming stripped 8 bases from V and 5 bases from J, with 17 bases between. The CDR3 length is 14 residues. The CDR3 spells CASGGSSLLDTQYF. As DNA, the CDR3 is TGTGCCAGCGGGGGAAGTTCTTTGTTAGATACGCAGTATTTT.

This clonotype was seen a few times. The rearrangement uses TRBV2 and TRBJ1-6; D is unclear. The CDR3 has 16 residues. Germline CDR1 and CDR2: SNHLY and FYNNEI. Trimming removed 2 bases at V and 4 bases at J, with 12 bases between. CDR3 bases: TGTGCCAGCAGTGAAATCCTCGGACCTTATAATTCACCCCTCCACTTT. Encoded protein: CASSEILGPYNSPLHF.

This clonotype was seen repeatedly, ten times or more. The CDR3 spells CASSLVTNTEAFF. The CDR3 nucleotides read TGTGCCAGCAGCTTAGTAACGAACACTGAAGCTTTCTTT. The chain carries TRBV7-2 and TRBJ1-1, with D unclear. The V gene's germline CDR1 is SGHTA and CDR2 FQGNSA. With 1 base removed from V and 1 base from J, the gap between germline ends came to 4 bases. This CDR3 spans 13 amino acids.

Only a few counts were recorded for this clonotype. This chain joins TRBV27 and TRBJ1-1; no firm D call. The CDR3 loop spans 14 amino acids. CDR1 is MNHEY and CDR2 is SMNVEV in the germline V gene (reference sequence). V was cut by 1 base and J by 6 bases, with 12 bases left in between. The CDR3 nucleotides read TGTGCCAGCAGTTTATGGCCCACGGGCGCTGAAGCTTTCTTT. This gives the protein CASSLWPTGAEAFF.

This sequence joins TRBV2 and TRBJ2-1; 7 bases are a match to TRBD1. Germline V gives CDR1 SNHLY, CDR2 FYNNEI. After removal of 5 bases from V and 15 bases from J, the junction contained 19 bases not matched to a gene. The CDR3 runs 15 residues. In DNA form, the CDR3 reads TGTGCCAGCAGTTCCTCCCTGACAGGGCCCGTTTATCGGTTCTTC. It specifies CASSSSLTGPVYRFF. Looking up the rest from reference TRBV2 and TRBJ2-1 gives the full variable domain: EPEVTQTPSHQVTQMGQEVILRCVPISNHLYFYWYRQILGQKVEFLVSFYNNEISEKSEIFDDQFSVERPDGSNFTLKIRSTKLEDSAMYFCASSSSLTGPVYRFFGPGTRLTVL.

The CDR3 spells CASSYSSSNQPQHF. DNA of the CDR3: TGTGCCAGCAGTTATTCCTCTAGCAATCAGCCCCAGCATTTT. This chain joins TRBV6-6 and TRBJ1-5; D is unresolved. Germline assignment: CDR1 MNHNY and CDR2 SVGAGI (reference sequence). The CDR3 has 14 residues. Trimming took off 3 bases at V and 0 bases at J, with 6 bases between the two ends.